This paragraph reports one T cell receptor beta chain. The CDR3 sequence is 14 residues long. Germline V gives CDR1 LNHDA, CDR2 SQIVND (reference sequence). The V end lost 10 bases, the J end lost 2 bases, and 17 bases lay between the germline ends. Regarding time point: pretreatment peripheral blood. This sample was taken from a study of PD-L1 blockade in urothelial cancer. The overall study: Beginning at some point between 2014 and 2015, patients received atezolizumab, given as 1,200 mg intravenously every 3 weeks. Typically, measured as a median, blood samples had approximately 130,000 T cells. From 0 to 3 prior chemotherapy regimens had been given to the patients.

Data came from immunoSEQ multiplex PCR; TCRdb stores just in-frame clones and leaves some out. Of about 43,000 clones listed, more than 70% are singletons. The source was PBMCs, collected around atezolizumab (anti-PD-L1) treatment. The chain couples TRBV19 to TRBJ2-5; weak D call: TRBD1 (6 bases). This sequence was found in a man aged 60-69 years with urothelial cancer. DNA for the CDR3: TGTGCCACCCGGGACACACACACGCAAGAGACCCAGTACTTC. Protein product: CATRDTHTQETQYF.